Described below is a single T cell receptor beta chain sequence and its context. As yet, its antigen is unknown. The sample comes from a study of OX40 agonist ivuxolimab in advanced cancers. CDR1 and CDR2 (germline): SGHRS, YFSETQ. Trimming removed 0 bases at V and 3 bases at J, with 16 bases between. CDR3 length equals 16 residues. General study results and limits: On average, CD8+ T cells had more expanded clones than CD4+. At doses 0.1 to 3.0 mg/kg, CD4+ and CD8+ clones expanded.

TCRdb's table, derived via immunoSEQ multiplex PCR, lists solely in-frame clones and lacks some. The table has about 64,000 clones, under 90% seen once. This TCR derives from an adult with an advanced solid tumor such as melanoma, head and neck, liver or kidney cancer. The chain combines TRBV5-1 with TRBJ2-7; the D is unclear. Sample: CD4+ or CD8+ T cells sorted from blood, taken in a trial of the OX40 agonist ivuxolimab. CDR3 sequence: CASSLEASTGRYEQYF. In DNA form, the CDR3 reads TGCGCCAGCAGCTTGGAGGCTTCCACGGGTCGCTACGAGCAGTACTTC.